The next 19 T cell receptor beta chains were all read from a single sample in a study of T cell changes during pregnancy in multiple sclerosis. Only in-frame clones appear in the TCRdb table, and some are missing; sequencing was by immunoSEQ multiplex PCR. The repertoire holds about 44,000 clones, approximately 96% seen once, with 0.89% in the top ten. Sequenced material: peripheral blood, taken in the second trimester of pregnancy. These receptors came from a female donor with multiple sclerosis, enrolled in a pregnancy study.

The chain uses TRBV7-9 and TRBJ1-2, with TRBD1 as a possible D gene (6 bases). CDR3 length: 15 amino acids. Trimming stripped 5 bases from V and 4 bases from J, with 17 bases between. Germline-derived CDR1 and CDR2 are SEHNR and FQNEAQ (reference sequence). The CDR3 spells CASSTVGTGTYGYTF. In DNA, the CDR3 is TGTGCCAGCAGCACCGTGGGAACAGGGACCTATGGCTACACCTTC.

This chain connects TRBV7-3 to TRBJ1-2; 8 nucleotides match TRBD1. Germline V CDR1 and CDR2: SGHTA, FQGTGA. The CDR3 length is 14 residues. V was pared by 5 bases and J by 5 bases, with 7 bases of the junction left unmatched. The CDR3 DNA is TGTGCCAGCAGCCCGACAGGGGTGGGGTATGGCTACACCTTC. Its protein product is CASSPTGVGYGYTF. The full variable domain, with the rest looked up from reference TRBV7-3 and TRBJ1-2, is GAGVSQTPSNKVTEKGKYVELRCDPISGHTALYWYRQSLGQGPEFLIYFQGTGAADDSGLPNDRFFAVRPEGSVSTLKIQRTERGDSAVYLCASSPTGVGYGYTFGSGTRLTVV.

The V call is TRBV10-3, the J call TRBJ2-1; a possible D gene is TRBD2 (5 bases). The ends were cut back, 5 bases at V and 7 bases at J, with 12 bases in the middle. The CDR3 is 13 amino acids. Germline loops: CDR1 ENHRY, CDR2 SYGVKD. The CDR3 spells CAISPTSWNEQFF. In DNA, the CDR3 is TGTGCCATCAGTCCTACTAGTTGGAATGAGCAGTTCTTC.

This clone has only a few counts. This chain uses TRBV4-1 with TRBJ2-7; D uncertain. Trimming stripped 4 bases from V and 3 bases from J, with 10 bases between. Germline assignment: CDR1 MGHRA and CDR2 YSYEKL. CDR3 length equals 13 residues. The CDR3 region has the DNA TGCGCCAGCAGCCTGGGCAGATTCTACGAGCAGTACTTC. This translates into CASSLGRFYEQYF.

The J gene is TRBJ2-7, the V gene TRBV2; D perhaps matches TRBD2 (7 bases). Germline CDR1 SNHLY, CDR2 FYNNEI. The ends were cut back, 8 bases at V and 2 bases at J, with 19 bases in the middle. This CDR3 spans 15 amino acids. CDR3 protein: CASGGRGAQAYEQYF. CDR3 DNA sequence: TGTGCCAGCGGAGGGAGGGGGGCCCAAGCCTACGAGCAGTACTTC.

This chain uses TRBV18 with TRBJ2-7; TRBD1 matches at 7 bases. V lost 3 bases to trimming and J lost 7 bases; unmatched junction nucleotides: 6. In germline, CDR1 is KGHSH, CDR2 LQKENI. CDR3 length: 13 amino acids. CDR3 coding DNA: TGTGCCAGCTCACCTAAGACAGGGTGGGAGCAGTACTTC. It translates to CASSPKTGWEQYF.

The chain is built from TRBV2 and TRBJ1-2; 10 bases align to TRBD1. CDR3 size: 16 residues. Trimming at V came to 0 bases and at J to 6 bases, leaving 7 bases not matched to a gene. Germline V gene sequence: CDR1 SNHLY, CDR2 FYNNEI. The CDR3, as DNA: TGTGCCAGCAGTGAAGCGGAAGGGACAGGGGTTGATGGCTACACCTTC. Protein product: CASSEAEGTGVDGYTF.

This sequence joins TRBV7-2 and TRBJ1-2; 9 positions match TRBD1. V was clipped by 5 bases and J by 4 bases; unmatched bases: 5. Germline assignment: CDR1 SGHTA and CDR2 FQGNSA. The CDR3 is made up of 14 amino acids. CDR3 region: CASSRDRAGYGYTF. DNA of the CDR3: TGTGCCAGCAGCAGGGACAGGGCAGGCTATGGCTACACCTTC.

With regard to this clone: Other DNA sequences in the sample encode the same CDR3. The chain joins TRBV9 to TRBJ2-5; D gene ambiguous. This CDR3 is 13 amino acids long. Germline V CDR1 and CDR2: SGDLS, YYNGEE. The V and J ends lost 0 bases and 2 bases respectively, with 5 bases between them. The CDR3 bases are TGTGCCAGCAGCGTAGCCCTGCAAGAGACCCAGTACTTC. It specifies CASSVALQETQYF.

The gene calls are TRBV6-5 and TRBJ2-3; TRBD1 agrees at 7 bases. This CDR3 region has 16 residues. V lost 4 bases, J lost 1 base, and 8 bases stayed unmatched. Germline CDR1 MNHEY, CDR2 SVGAGI. In nucleotides, the CDR3 is TGTGCCAGCAGTTGGGGAAGTACAGGGGGCACAGATACGCAGTATTTT. Translating gives CASSWGSTGGTDTQYF.

The rearrangement joins TRBV6-6 to TRBJ1-1; D unclear. CDR1 and CDR2 from the germline V gene are MNHNY and SVGAGI (reference sequence). The CDR3 sequence is 16 residues long. V dropped 8 bases and J dropped 1 base, with 20 bases sitting between them. The CDR3 DNA is TGTGCCAGCGCCCCGGCCCGGTTGGAGAGGAACACTGAAGCTTTCTTT. This translates into CASAPARLERNTEAFF.

The chain carries TRBV5-3 and TRBJ2-7; D possibly corresponds to TRBD1 (6 bases). TRBV5-3 qualifies as an ORF whose function is uncertain. The CDR3 is 13 amino acids. V dropped 4 bases and J dropped 2 bases, with 10 bases sitting between them. The CDR3 loop is CARSPDSPYEQYF. The CDR3 DNA is TGTGCCAGAAGCCCGGACAGCCCCTACGAGCAGTACTTC.

The chain links TRBV5-1 to TRBJ2-1, with 10 bases identical to TRBD1. V was clipped by 6 bases and J by 5 bases; unmatched bases: 8. CDR1 and CDR2 from the germline V gene are SGHRS and YFSETQ. The CDR3 totals 15 residues. CDR3 coding DNA: TGCGCCAGCAACCCGACAGGGGGCTGGGACAATGAGCAGTTCTTC. It encodes CASNPTGGWDNEQFF.

The chain uses TRBV5-4 and TRBJ1-5, with 10 bases lining up with TRBD1. The germline V gene encodes CDR1 SGHNT and CDR2 YYREEE (reference sequence). V lost 4 bases to trimming and J lost 2 bases; unmatched junction nucleotides: 6. The CDR3 consists of 16 residues. CDR3 DNA: TGTGCCAGCAGCATCACAGGGACAGGGGGCAATCAGCCCCAGCATTTT. This translates into CASSITGTGGNQPQHF. Full variable domain (rest looked up from reference TRBV5-4 and TRBJ1-5): ETGVTQSPTHLIKTRGQQVTLRCSSQSGHNTVSWYQQALGQGPQFIFQYYREEENGRGNFPPRFSGLQFPNYSSELNVNALELDDSALYLCASSITGTGGNQPQHFGDGTRLSIL.

CDR3 sequence (DNA): TGTGCCAGCAGTGCCACACAGGGGCCGCCTCCAGTAATCCTGACTTTC. Translated: CASSATQGPPPVILTF. The rearrangement joins TRBV6-1 to TRBJ2-6; TRBD1 aligns across 7 bases. The length of the CDR3 is 16 residues. The J segment lost 14 bases and the V segment lost 4 bases, leaving 17 bases of the junction unmatched. The V gene's germline CDR1 is MNHNS and CDR2 SASEGT.

The chain uses TRBV4-1 and TRBJ1-2; 10 bases match TRBD1. Germline CDR1 and CDR2: MGHRA and YSYEKL. The CDR3 runs 16 residues. The V and J ends lost 2 bases and 3 bases, in that order; junction bases with no gene match: 6. The chain's CDR3 is CASSQPTGGAHYGYTF. CDR3 nucleotide sequence: TGCGCCAGCAGCCAACCGACAGGGGGCGCCCACTATGGCTACACCTTC.

The chain combines TRBV19 with TRBJ2-7; D call uncertain. V lost 5 bases, J lost 3 bases, and 11 bases lay in between. This CDR3 is built from 13 residues. Germline CDR1 reads LNHDA; CDR2 reads SQIVND (reference sequence). DNA for the CDR3: TGTGCCAGTAGTCCTCAGATACGCTACGAGCAGTACTTC. Protein product: CASSPQIRYEQYF.

This chain links TRBV2 with TRBJ2-7; D gene unclear. V was pared by 3 bases and J by 12 bases, with 9 bases between. The CDR3 totals 10 residues. CDR1 is SNHLY and CDR2 is FYNNEI in the germline V gene. CDR3 sequence reads: CASSEAVTYF. CDR3 sequence (DNA): TGTGCCAGCAGTGAGGCGGTAACGTACTTC.

The CDR3 region is CASSVAPISGTYEQYF. The CDR3 DNA sequence: TGTGCCAGCAGCGTAGCCCCAATAAGCGGGACCTACGAGCAGTACTTC. The V call is TRBV9, the J call TRBJ2-7, with 7 bases identical to TRBD2. Germline CDR1 reads SGDLS; CDR2 reads YYNGEE. This CDR3 region has 16 residues. The V gene end was trimmed by 0 bases and the J gene end by 2 bases; junction bases not matched to a gene: 8. The variable domain in full, with the rest retrieved from reference TRBV9 and TRBJ2-7, is DSGVTQTPKHLITATGQRVTLRCSPRSGDLSVYWYQQSLDQGLQFLIQYYNGEERAKGNILERFSAQQFPDLHSELNLSSLELGDSALYFCASSVAPISGTYEQYFGPGTRLTVT.